The rows below give T cell receptor beta chains drawn from one sample of a study of metastatic and nonmetastatic thyroid tumors. MiXCR was used by TCRdb to re-call the PCR reads. The profile shows about 3,400 clones, over 30% of them singletons. The sample was adjacent normal tissue. Every receptor here comes from a male donor with papillary thyroid cancer or a benign thyroid nodule (not recorded which). Some clones in this sample may be carry-over from other donors' samples. The CDR3 runs from the conserved cysteine through the conserved F or W. The D gene is left open where the match is weak. The size entry is marked missing in some rows and otherwise reads once, few, many or a size class.

d_gene: .; v_gene: TRBV6-1; j_gene: TRBJ1-5; abundance: .; CDR3aa: CASRDSNSNQPQHF; CDR3nt: TGTGCCAGCAGGGACAGCAATAGCAATCAGCCCCAGCATTTT
d_gene: TRBD2; v_gene: TRBV12-3/TRBV12-4; j_gene: TRBJ2-3; abundance: .; CDR3aa: CASSRSGGKDTQYF; CDR3nt: TGTGCCAGCAGTAGAAGCGGGGGGAAAGATACGCAGTATTTT
d_gene: TRBD1; v_gene: TRBV6-5; j_gene: TRBJ1-1; abundance: .; CDR3aa: CASSSTGVNTEAFF; CDR3nt: TGTGCCAGCAGTTCGACAGGGGTTAACACTGAAGCTTTCTTT
d_gene: .; v_gene: TRBV5-1; j_gene: TRBJ2-3; abundance: .; CDR3aa: CASSLRSTRTDTQYF; CDR3nt: TGCGCCAGCAGCTTGCGAAGTACTCGAACAGATACGCAGTATTTT
d_gene: TRBD2; v_gene: TRBV12-3/TRBV12-4; j_gene: TRBJ2-7; abundance: few; CDR3aa: CASSSTSGRLEQYF; CDR3nt: TGTGCCAGCAGTTCGACTAGCGGGAGGCTCGAGCAGTACTTC
d_gene: .; v_gene: TRBV2; j_gene: TRBJ1-5; abundance: few; CDR3aa: CASSDTGHQPQHF; CDR3nt: TGTGCCAGCAGTGATACAGGGCATCAGCCCCAGCATTTT
d_gene: .; v_gene: TRBV6-1; j_gene: TRBJ2-5; abundance: .; CDR3aa: CASSTSGSETQYF; CDR3nt: TGTGCCAGCAGTACGAGCGGATCAGAGACCCAGTACTTC
d_gene: .; v_gene: TRBV4-3; j_gene: TRBJ2-7; abundance: .; CDR3aa: CASSQSGSREQYF; CDR3nt: TGCGCCAGCAGCCAGTCCGGGAGCCGAGAGCAGTACTTC
d_gene: TRBD1; v_gene: TRBV7-8; j_gene: TRBJ1-2; abundance: .; CDR3aa: CASSLRDRSTVYGYTF; CDR3nt: TGTGCCAGCAGCCTCCGGGACAGGTCCACTGTGTATGGCTACACCTTC
d_gene: .; v_gene: TRBV5-1; j_gene: TRBJ1-1; abundance: .; CDR3aa: CASSLVSGGGSEAFF; CDR3nt: TGCGCCAGCAGCTTGGTATCGGGGGGCGGTTCTGAAGCTTTCTTT
d_gene: .; v_gene: TRBV20-1; j_gene: TRBJ2-4; abundance: .; CDR3aa: CSAPPPAVGKNIQYF; CDR3nt: TGCAGTGCTCCCCCTCCGGCCGTAGGAAAAAACATTCAGTACTTC
d_gene: .; v_gene: TRBV9; j_gene: TRBJ2-1; abundance: large; CDR3aa: CASSVDDEQFF; CDR3nt: TGTGCCAGCAGCGTAGATGACGAGCAGTTCTTC
d_gene: TRBD1; v_gene: TRBV27; j_gene: TRBJ1-6; abundance: few; CDR3aa: CASKAQGADSPLHF; CDR3nt: TGTGCCAGCAAGGCCCAGGGGGCGGATTCACCCCTCCACTTT
d_gene: TRBD2; v_gene: TRBV20-1; j_gene: TRBJ2-7; abundance: few; CDR3aa: CSVHLAGPYEQYF; CDR3nt: TGCAGTGTCCACCTAGCGGGGCCCTACGAGCAGTACTTC
d_gene: .; v_gene: TRBV7-3; j_gene: TRBJ2-3; abundance: .; CDR3aa: CASSSSGETTDTQYF; CDR3nt: TGTGCCAGCAGCTCCAGCGGTGAGACCACAGATACGCAGTATTTT
d_gene: .; v_gene: TRBV20-1; j_gene: TRBJ2-7; abundance: .; CDR3aa: CSAGQSYEQYF; CDR3nt: TGCAGTGCAGGACAGTCCTACGAGCAGTACTTC
d_gene: .; v_gene: TRBV20-1; j_gene: TRBJ2-7; abundance: few; CDR3aa: CSARERGEPRTTEQYF; CDR3nt: TGCAGTGCAAGAGAACGCGGGGAGCCACGGACTACCGAGCAGTACTTC
d_gene: .; v_gene: TRBV6-1; j_gene: TRBJ1-3; abundance: .; CDR3aa: CASSSTGLSGNTIYF; CDR3nt: TGTGCCAGCAGTTCTACGGGTCTCTCTGGAAACACCATATATTTT
d_gene: TRBD2; v_gene: TRBV30; j_gene: TRBJ2-3; abundance: medium-sized; CDR3aa: CAWSGEASGSTDTQYF; CDR3nt: TGTGCCTGGAGTGGAGAGGCTAGCGGGTCCACAGATACGCAGTATTTT
d_gene: .; v_gene: TRBV7-9; j_gene: TRBJ2-1; abundance: .; CDR3aa: CASRSSAGSGQFF; CDR3nt: TGTGCCAGCAGATCTTCTGCCGGGTCCGGGCAGTTCTTC